Reported below is one TCR beta chain. What it recognizes is unknown. Assay used: immunoSEQ multiplex PCR; TCRdb lists only in-frame clones, some missing. The sample has millions of clones, more than 90% seen once. The sample originates from a study of shared clonotypes between healthy human individuals. Study results and caveats: Richness estimates generally favored naive over memory subsets.

The source material was naive CD4+ T cells sorted from blood. The subset: CD45RA+ positively selected. This receptor was taken from a man aged 18 to 35 in good health.

Here the CDR3 DNA reads TGTGCCAGCGGGACGGTCTATAGCAATCAGCCCCAGCATTTT. Protein sequence: CASGTVYSNQPQHF. The chain combines TRBV6-1 with TRBJ1-5, with a weak D call TRBD1 (5 bases). The CDR3 spans 14 residues. Per germline, CDR1 MNHNS and CDR2 SASEGT. V dropped 8 bases and J dropped 0 bases, with 11 bases sitting between them.